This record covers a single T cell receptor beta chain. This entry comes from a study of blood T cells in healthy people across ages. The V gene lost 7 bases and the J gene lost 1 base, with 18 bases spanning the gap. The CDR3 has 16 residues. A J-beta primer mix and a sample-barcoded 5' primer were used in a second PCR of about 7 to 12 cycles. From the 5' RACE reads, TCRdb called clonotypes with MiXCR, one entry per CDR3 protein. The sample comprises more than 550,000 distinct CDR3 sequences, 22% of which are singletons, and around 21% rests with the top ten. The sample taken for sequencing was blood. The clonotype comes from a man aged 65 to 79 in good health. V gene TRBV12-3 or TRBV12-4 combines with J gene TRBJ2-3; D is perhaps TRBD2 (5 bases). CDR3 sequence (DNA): TGTGCCAGCACCTTAGTAGGAGGTGGGGGCACAGATACGCAGTATTTT. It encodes CASTLVGGGGTDTQYF.